Included here is one T cell receptor (beta chain) sequence, with context. Germline CDR1 LGHNA, CDR2 YNFKEQ. This CDR3 is built from 17 residues. With 1 base clipped from V and 11 bases from J, the junction kept 16 bases outside the gene matches. Using immunoSEQ multiplex PCR, the repertoire was profiled, and TCRdb retains in-frame clones only, with some absent. Of about 36,000 clones detected, approximately 93% appear once; the ten largest clones hold 1.7%. This entry belongs to a study of control samples from healthy donors and cancer patients. The chain is built from TRBV4-2 and TRBJ2-4; 8 nucleotides match TRBD2. The sequencing input was PBMCs. This sequence originates from a middle-aged man with colorectal cancer. CDR3 nucleotides: TGTGCCAGCAGCCAAGCGGGGGCGGGGGGCAATAGTTTTGTTCAGTACTTC. Its protein is CASSQAGAGGNSFVQYF.